These 7 T cell receptor beta chains were all obtained from the same sample, sequenced in a study of neoadjuvant anti-PD-1 for oral cavity cancer. As to time point: after neoadjuvant nivolumab, at surgical resection. Produced via immunoSEQ multiplex PCR; TCRdb's table is partial and in-frame only. The sample carries about 68,000 clones, around 83% recorded once. The material sequenced was PBMCs, taken after nivolumab (anti-PD-1) treatment. The receptor source for this set is a person aged 40 to 85 with oral cavity squamous cell carcinoma.

The V call is TRBV7-8, the J call TRBJ1-4, with D unresolved. Looked up from germline, CDR1 is SGHVS and CDR2 is FQNEAQ. CDR3 length equals 12 residues. The ends were cut back, 3 bases at V and 7 bases at J, with 6 bases in the middle. The CDR3 DNA sequence: TGTGCCAGCAGCTTCGAGGGTGAAAAACTGTTTTTT. Its translation is CASSFEGEKLFF.

V usage is TRBV30 and J usage is TRBJ2-5; 8 bases are a match to TRBD1. CDR3 length equals 14 residues. The J segment lost 9 bases and the V segment lost 3 bases, leaving 12 bases of the junction unmatched. The germline gives CDR1 GTSNPN, CDR2 SVGIG (reference sequence). The CDR3 bases are TGTGCCTGGAGCGGTCCGGGACAGGAAGGATCCCAGTACTTC. Encoded protein: CAWSGPGQEGSQYF.

The rearrangement uses TRBV10-3 and TRBJ2-3; 9 nucleotides match TRBD2. CDR3 length equals 16 residues. Looked up from germline, CDR1 is ENHRY and CDR2 is SYGVKD. The V gene end was trimmed by 4 bases and the J gene end by 3 bases; junction bases not matched to a gene: 8. CDR3 sequence (DNA): TGTGCCATCAGTGCGATGGGTAGCGGGAGAACAGATACGCAGTATTTT. Translated, it gives CAISAMGSGRTDTQYF.

The chain couples TRBV7-3 to TRBJ2-3; D call uncertain. Trimming left V 4 bases short and J 1 base short, with 6 bases between. The CDR3 length is 13 residues. CDR1 is SGHTA, CDR2 FQGTGA, per germline. For the CDR3, the DNA is TGTGCCAGCAGCTACGTAGGCACAGATACGCAGTATTTT. Encoded protein: CASSYVGTDTQYF.

The genes are TRBV5-1 and TRBJ2-6; D gene unclear. This CDR3 comprises 15 residues. The V gene lost 4 bases and the J gene lost 1 base, with 9 bases spanning the gap. Germline loops: CDR1 SGHRS, CDR2 YFSETQ. CDR3 DNA: TGCGCCAGCAGCCCCGCTCAGTCTGGGGCCAACGTCCTGACTTTC. Protein: CASSPAQSGANVLTF.

The V and J genes are TRBV10-3 and TRBJ2-7; possibly TRBD2 for D (6 bases). Germline V gives CDR1 ENHRY, CDR2 SYGVKD. The CDR3 has 14 amino acids. V lost 9 bases, J lost 6 bases, and 21 bases lay in between. The CDR3: CAIDSSAGKGEQYF. In nucleotides, the CDR3 is TGTGCCATTGACTCCTCTGCGGGAAAGGGCGAGCAGTACTTC.

This clone was seen a handful of times. This chain uses TRBV10-3 with TRBJ2-1, with TRBD2 matching 9 bases. CDR1 and CDR2 (germline): ENHRY, SYGVKD. CDR3 length equals 15 residues. V was pared by 0 bases and J by 7 bases, with 4 bases of the junction left unmatched. CDR3 DNA: TGTGCCATCAGTGAGTCGGCGACTAGCGGTAATGAGCAGTTCTTC. Translated: CAISESATSGNEQFF.